The 15 T cell receptor beta chains given below trace back to one sample, sequenced in a study of immune heterogeneity within non-small cell lung tumors. It was with 32 V and 13 J primers that multiplex PCR amplified TCR beta CDR3. TCRdb reprocessed the multiplex PCR reads with MiXCR, giving one entry per CDR3 protein. The sample consists of fewer than 13,000 distinct CDR3 sequences, under 30% of them appearing once. Genomic DNA from bulk tumor acted as the template, and about 600 ng was loaded per sample. Widely spaced biopsies, several per primary tumor, were obtained at surgery. Curative surgery was undertaken by patients, who had untreated, newly diagnosed non-small cell lung cancer. Sequencing input: lung tumor tissue. The receptor set was obtained from a woman aged 55-69 years with non-small cell lung cancer.

In regard to this clonotype: Given a much more abundant clone one base away, this may be a read error. The V gene is TRBV29-1, the J gene TRBJ1-2; D gene unclear. CDR3 length: 12 residues. V was clipped by 0 bases and J by 10 bases, with 12 bases between them. The V gene's germline CDR1 is SQVTM and CDR2 ANQGSEA. Written as DNA, the CDR3 is TGCAGCGTTGAAGACGTTTTTGGCGACTACACCTTC. This codes for CSVEDVFGDYTF.

The rearrangement uses TRBV27 and TRBJ2-1; D gene uncertain. Germline V gives CDR1 MNHEY, CDR2 SMNVEV (reference sequence). Trimming pared 5 bases from V and 0 bases from J, leaving 11 bases between. This CDR3 comprises 15 residues. CDR3 in DNA: TGTGCCAGCAGTCCCACTTTCAGCTCCTACAATGAGCAGTTCTTC. It translates to CASSPTFSSYNEQFF.

By sample fraction, this clonotype is medium-sized (0.01 to 0.1%). This chain joins TRBV27 and TRBJ1-1; 11 bases match TRBD1. The length of the CDR3 is 15 residues. The germline CDR1 and CDR2 sequences are MNHEY and SMNVEV (reference sequence). J lost 4 bases, V lost 5 bases, and 6 bases had no gene match. The CDR3 DNA follows: TGTGCCAGCAGTCCTGGGACAGGGGGAGGCACTGAAGCTTTCTTT. It yields the protein CASSPGTGGGTEAFF.

This clonotype has more than one count but fewer than ten. The chain joins TRBV30 to TRBJ1-3; D not certain. Trimming took off 2 bases at V and 0 bases at J, with 11 bases between the two ends. The CDR3 covers 15 residues. The germline CDR1 and CDR2 sequences are GTSNPN and SVGIG (reference sequence). As DNA, the CDR3 is TGTGCCTGGAGTCCCTTACTAGTCTCTGGAAACACCATATATTTT. It translates to CAWSPLLVSGNTIYF.

In its sample, this clonotype was seen many times. The chain combines TRBV2 with TRBJ1-2; 7 nucleotides match TRBD1. The ends lost 4 bases at V and 7 bases at J; junction bases unmatched: 6. Germline V gene sequence: CDR1 SNHLY, CDR2 FYNNEI. The CDR3 length is 13 residues. CDR3 in amino acids: CASSGQGSGGYTF. CDR3 DNA: TGTGCCAGCAGTGGACAGGGAAGCGGTGGCTACACCTTC.

At least ten counts were recorded for this clonotype. The V and J genes are TRBV28 and TRBJ2-1; 7 bases are shared with TRBD2. This CDR3 region has 16 residues. V shed 6 bases and J 0 bases; nucleotides not matched to a gene: 8. The V gene's germline CDR1 is MDHEN and CDR2 SYDVKM. The CDR3 reads CASRLAGDSSYNEQFF. In DNA, the CDR3 is TGTGCCAGCAGATTAGCGGGCGACAGCTCCTACAATGAGCAGTTCTTC.

The chain combines TRBV28 with TRBJ1-1; D unclear. CDR3 size: 12 residues. CDR1 and CDR2 from the germline V gene are MDHEN and SYDVKM. The V gene lost 7 bases and the J gene lost 0 bases, with 6 bases spanning the gap. The CDR3 reads CASTVMNTEAFF. In DNA form, the CDR3 reads TGTGCCAGCACAGTGATGAACACTGAAGCTTTCTTT.

On this clonotype itself: No conserved phenylalanine or tryptophan is present at the end of the CDR3, so a read error is the likely explanation. This chain uses TRBV7-8 with TRBJ2-7, with a possible D match to TRBD2 (6 bases). In germline, CDR1 is SGHVS, CDR2 FQNEAQ. V was clipped by 5 bases and J by 2 bases, with 22 bases between them. The CDR3 is made up of 17 amino acids. CDR3 nucleotide sequence: TGTGCCAGCAGCAAAAAGACGGCTAGAGGGAGGACCTACGAGCAGTACTTA. As protein: CASSKKTARGRTYEQYL.

This clonotype qualifies as medium-sized. CDR3 nucleotide sequence: TGCAGTGCTATAGACGCCGGACTAGCGGGGGGCTACGAGCAGTACTTC. Amino acids: CSAIDAGLAGGYEQYF. The chain joins TRBV20-1 to TRBJ2-7, with 14 bases matching TRBD2. Unmatched junction bases numbered 8, after V lost 4 bases and J lost 3 bases. Germline assignment: CDR1 DFQATT and CDR2 SNEGSKA (reference sequence). The length of the CDR3 is 16 residues.

This clonotype counts as medium-sized. This chain connects TRBV30 to TRBJ1-3; a possible D gene is TRBD1 (5 bases). V gave up 4 bases and J gave up 7 bases, with 14 bases separating them. Germline V gene lookup returns CDR1 GTSNPN and CDR2 SVGIG (reference sequence). The CDR3 extends over 13 amino acids. The DNA of the CDR3 is TGTGCCTGGACCCCGAATGAGGGGAACACCATATATTTT. Its translation: CAWTPNEGNTIYF.

This rearrangement joins TRBV20-1 to TRBJ1-5; 8 bases match TRBD1. The CDR3 has 15 amino acids. CDR1 is DFQATT and CDR2 is SNEGSKA in the germline V gene (reference sequence). After removal of 6 bases from V and 5 bases from J, the junction contained 12 bases not matched to a gene. The CDR3 spells CSAATGGEGDQPQHF. The DNA for the CDR3 is TGCAGTGCGGCAACAGGGGGAGAGGGGGATCAGCCCCAGCATTTT.

This clonotype is labeled as medium-sized. The V gene is TRBV6-1, the J gene TRBJ1-5; 8 nucleotides line up with TRBD1. J lost 0 bases, V lost 4 bases, and 2 bases had no gene match. The length of the CDR3 is 15 residues. CDR1 is MNHNS, CDR2 SASEGT, per germline. The CDR3 DNA sequence: TGTGCCAGCAGTGGGACAGGGAATAGCAATCAGCCCCAGCATTTT. This translates into CASSGTGNSNQPQHF.

This clonotype is a singleton in its sample. A read error may explain this, as a much larger clone is one base away. This rearrangement joins TRBV6-1 to TRBJ1-5; 8 bases fit TRBD1. This CDR3 has 18 amino acids. The germline V gene encodes CDR1 MNHNS and CDR2 SASEGT. The CDR3 sequence is CASSEANRGYSDNPPQHF. CDR3 bases: TGTGCCAGCAGTGAAGCTAACAGGGGGTATTCTGACAATCCGCCCCAGCATTTT.

This clonotype appeared many times. The rearrangement links TRBV13 to TRBJ2-6, with D possibly matching TRBD1 (5 bases). V lost 2 bases, J lost 4 bases, and 6 bases lay in between. From germline, CDR1 is PRHDT and CDR2 FYEKMQ (reference sequence). CDR3 size: 14 residues. The CDR3 DNA sequence: TGTGCCAGCAGCTTACGACAGGGGGCCAACGTCCTGACTTTC. Protein product: CASSLRQGANVLTF.

By sample share, this clonotype is medium-sized. The chain is built from TRBV6-1 and TRBJ2-1; TRBD1 matches 9 bases. The germline gives CDR1 MNHNS, CDR2 SASEGT. This CDR3 spans 15 amino acids. The V segment lost 7 bases and the J segment 4 bases; nucleotides outside the gene matches: 8. The CDR3 region has the DNA TGTGCCAGCATTAAACAGGGGGCGGGATACAATGAGCAGTTCTTC. As protein: CASIKQGAGYNEQFF.